This T cell receptor beta chain was captured by sequencing in a study of cytomegalovirus exposure and HLA in healthy donors. Donors had nominal health at sampling but likely had unrecorded immune exposures. The PCR was carried out with 60 Vbeta primers and 13 Jbeta primers. TCRdb keeps only in-frame clones here, not all; method: immunoSEQ multiplex PCR. Here the sample spans around 64,000 clones, about 60% being singletons. Of note for this clone: Its antigen is unknown.

Overall study results and limits: In a later analysis, at a false discovery rate of 0.05, under 20,000 TCR beta sequences were associated with HLA alleles. The later analysis indicated that the majority of CMV-associated TCR beta chains appeared HLA-restricted.

The length of the CDR3 is 15 residues. The germline V gene has CDR1 SGHDT and CDR2 YYEEEE. Trimming took off 1 base at V and 0 bases at J, with 11 bases between the two ends. The chain has TRBV5-6 and TRBJ2-7, with D perhaps matching TRBD2 (6 bases). Material for sequencing was PBMCs. The sequence was obtained from a woman aged 50 to 60 in good health and CMV-seronegative. The CDR3 spells CASSLPDGGSYEQYF. CDR3 in DNA: TGTGCCAGCAGCTTGCCGGACGGGGGCTCCTACGAGCAGTACTTC.